This TCR beta chain comes out of a study of shared clonotypes between healthy human individuals. Across the study: Sampling drew on donors who were a couple of women and a few men aged 18 to 49.

The CDR3 is made up of 14 amino acids. The V segment lost 5 bases and the J segment 6 bases; nucleotides outside the gene matches: 3. Looked up from germline, CDR1 is LNHDA and CDR2 is SQIVND (reference sequence). This clone was observed a handful of times. The deep-level immunoSEQ assay was used. This table comes from immunoSEQ multiplex PCR, and its TCRdb copy is limited to in-frame clones, with some not included. The repertoire holds about 1 million clones, about 75% seen once, with 1.2% to 1.5% in the top ten. The receptor's source is a man younger than 30 in good health. Sequencing was done on a sample of memory CD4+ T cells sorted from blood. Subset: CD45RA-negative fraction. The chain links TRBV19 to TRBJ1-5, with 11 bases lining up with TRBD1. The CDR3 sequence: CASSGTGGRQPQHF. CDR3 DNA: TGTGCCAGTAGTGGGACAGGGGGGCGTCAGCCCCAGCATTTT.